This T cell receptor (beta chain) stems from a study of T cells in Graves' hyperthyroidism and ophthalmopathy. The V and J ends lost 5 bases and 11 bases respectively, with 7 bases between them. This CDR3 spans 11 amino acids. In germline, CDR1 is MDHEN, CDR2 SYDVKM. TCR beta CDR3 sequences were amplified from RNA transcripts. Carried out on the TCR CDR3, a first-round RT-PCR used the HTBI primer set. TCRdb re-derived calls from the multiplex PCR reads in MiXCR, one entry per CDR3 protein. The sample includes some 720,000 distinct CDR3 sequences, about 16% of them seen just once. This clonotype appeared a few times. The antigen remains undetermined. The study, taken as a whole, reports: Most expanded thyroid clonotypes above 0.001 recurred in blood.

Hyperthyroidism was newly diagnosed in patients aged 18 to 65 (duration under 2 months). V and J are TRBV28 and TRBJ1-6; D ambiguous. This TCR derives from a man between 18 and 35 years old with Graves' hyperthyroidism. Sequenced sample: blood. This chain's CDR3 is CASSAFAPLHF. In DNA, the CDR3 is TGTGCCAGCAGTGCCTTTGCACCCCTCCACTTT.